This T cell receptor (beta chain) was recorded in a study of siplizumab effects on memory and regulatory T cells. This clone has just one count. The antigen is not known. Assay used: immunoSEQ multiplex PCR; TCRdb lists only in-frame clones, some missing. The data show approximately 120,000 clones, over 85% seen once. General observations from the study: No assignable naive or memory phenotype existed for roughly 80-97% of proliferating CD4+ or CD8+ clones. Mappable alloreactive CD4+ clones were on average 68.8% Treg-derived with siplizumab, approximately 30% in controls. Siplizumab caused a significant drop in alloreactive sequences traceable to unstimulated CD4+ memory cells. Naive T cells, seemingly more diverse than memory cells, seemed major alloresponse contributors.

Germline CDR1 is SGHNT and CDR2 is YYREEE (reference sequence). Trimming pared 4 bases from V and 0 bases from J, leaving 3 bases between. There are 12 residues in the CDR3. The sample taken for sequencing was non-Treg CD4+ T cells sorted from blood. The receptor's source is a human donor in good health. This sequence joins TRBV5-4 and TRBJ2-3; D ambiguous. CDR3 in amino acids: CASSISTDTQYF. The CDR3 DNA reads TGTGCCAGCAGCATCAGCACAGATACGCAGTATTTT.